What follows are 14 T cell receptor beta chains derived from one specimen sequenced in a study of cytomegalovirus exposure and HLA in healthy donors. PCR used 60 Vbeta primers and 13 Jbeta primers. Produced via immunoSEQ multiplex PCR; TCRdb's table is partial and in-frame only. The table shows fewer than 120,000 clones, with over 60% occurring only once. Sequences were obtained from PBMCs. The receptor set was obtained from a woman aged 55-69 years in good health and CMV-seropositive.

The gene calls are TRBV14 and TRBJ1-2; D not resolved. Per the germline V gene, CDR1 is SGHDN and CDR2 is FVKESK. The CDR3 consists of 13 residues. V was trimmed by 6 bases and J by 8 bases, leaving 16 bases between them. The CDR3 DNA follows: TGTGCCAGCAGGCGGGCCCTGGGGTTGGGCTACACCTTC. It specifies CASRRALGLGYTF.

The V gene is TRBV6-6, the J gene TRBJ1-1; D unclear. This CDR3 spans 13 amino acids. V was cut by 4 bases and J by 6 bases, with 12 bases left in between. The germline V gene encodes CDR1 MNHNY and CDR2 SVGAGI (reference sequence). DNA of the CDR3: TGTGCCAGCAGTTCCCTGGAAGAGGCTGAAGCTTTCTTT. It is translated as CASSSLEEAEAFF.

The chain employs TRBV29-1 and TRBJ2-5, with no clear D. Deletions cut 5 bases from V and 3 bases from J, with 10 bases between. The germline CDR1 and CDR2 sequences are SQVTM and ANQGSEA. This CDR3 comprises 12 residues. The CDR3 spells CSVRRREETQYF. DNA for the CDR3: TGCAGCGTTCGAAGACGGGAAGAGACCCAGTACTTC.

V and J are TRBV4-2 and TRBJ2-3; 8 positions agree with TRBD1. The CDR3 loop spans 19 amino acids. CDR1 and CDR2 (germline): LGHNA, YNFKEQ. J was trimmed by 0 bases and V by 4 bases; bases with no gene match: 15. CDR3 DNA sequence: TGTGCCAGCAGCCGATCTCCCGGCGCAGACAGGGGCAGCACAGATACGCAGTATTTT. It encodes CASSRSPGADRGSTDTQYF.

The chain is built from TRBV18 and TRBJ1-1; 9 nucleotides match TRBD1. Losses at the gene ends were 5 bases for V and 4 bases for J; bases not matched to a gene: 8. The CDR3 length is 15 residues. Germline CDR1 KGHSH, CDR2 LQKENI. The CDR3 protein is CASSSTGGGGTEAFF. In DNA, the CDR3 is TGTGCCAGCTCATCAACAGGGGGCGGGGGCACTGAAGCTTTCTTT.

This clone was picked up a small number of times. Other DNA sequences from this sample encode an identical CDR3 as well. V gene TRBV5-1 combines with J gene TRBJ1-1; no clear D gene. V was clipped by 0 bases and J by 2 bases, with 5 bases between them. This CDR3 contains 13 residues. CDR1 and CDR2 from the germline V gene are SGHRS and YFSETQ. As DNA, the CDR3 is TGCGCCAGCAGCTTGGCAGGAAACACTGAAGCTTTCTTT. It specifies CASSLAGNTEAFF.

J is TRBJ2-3 and V is TRBV6-4, with D perhaps matching TRBD1 (5 bases). Germline V gives CDR1 MRHNA, CDR2 SNTAGT. This CDR3 region has 16 residues. The ends were cut back, 6 bases at V and 4 bases at J, with 20 bases in the middle. The CDR3: CASSSVPGSGSDTQYF. The DNA for the CDR3 is TGTGCCAGCAGCTCGGTCCCAGGGTCAGGGTCAGATACGCAGTATTTT.

The V and J genes are TRBV6-1 and TRBJ1-4; D gene unclear. This CDR3 spans 15 amino acids. From germline, CDR1 is MNHNS and CDR2 SASEGT. V was pared by 2 bases and J by 2 bases, with 9 bases between. DNA of the CDR3: TGTGCCAGCAGTGAACGGGGTTTCACTAATGAAAAACTGTTTTTT. This sequence encodes CASSERGFTNEKLFF.

The rearrangement links TRBV6-6 to TRBJ2-1; 8 bases are shared with TRBD2. Per germline, CDR1 MNHNY and CDR2 SVGAGI (reference sequence). CDR3 length equals 15 residues. The J segment lost 3 bases and the V segment lost 4 bases, leaving 5 bases of the junction unmatched. The CDR3 loop reads CASSLSGGHYNEQFF. DNA of the CDR3: TGTGCCAGCAGTTTGTCGGGGGGGCACTACAATGAGCAGTTCTTC.

J is TRBJ2-5 and V is TRBV5-6; D ambiguous. The J call may be in error: the DNA end matches TRBJ2-7 better. Germline CDR1 and CDR2: SGHDT and YYEEEE. The CDR3 has 15 residues. CDR3 bases: TGTGCCAGCCAACCACCCCCAGGCCACTCCTACGAGCAGTACTTC. Translating it yields CASQPPPGHSYEQYF.

This clone was recorded only once. V usage is TRBV27 and J usage is TRBJ2-6, with 7 bases identical to TRBD1. Germline V gene lookup returns CDR1 MNHEY and CDR2 SMNVEV (reference sequence). V trimming: 6 bases; J trimming: 4 bases; junction bases outside the gene matches: 15. The CDR3 spans 18 residues. CDR3 residues: CASSFFAPTGRGANVLTF. DNA of the CDR3: TGTGCCAGCAGCTTTTTTGCCCCGACAGGGCGGGGGGCCAACGTCCTGACTTTC.

The chain links TRBV18 to TRBJ2-5, with D perhaps TRBD2 (5 bases). Deletions cut 4 bases from V and 5 bases from J, with 20 bases between. The germline V gene encodes CDR1 KGHSH and CDR2 LQKENI. The CDR3 loop spans 16 amino acids. CDR3 region: CASSLTLGRWMETQYF. CDR3 nucleotide sequence: TGTGCCAGCTCACTTACGTTGGGGAGATGGATGGAGACCCAGTACTTC.

CDR3 protein: CARSLVSTLVAGGISYNEQFF. CDR3 nucleotide sequence: TGTGCCAGAAGCTTGGTGTCTACTCTTGTAGCGGGAGGGATCTCCTACAATGAGCAGTTCTTC. V usage is TRBV5-3 and J usage is TRBJ2-1; 11 positions agree with TRBD2. TRBV5-3 is designated an ORF whose function remains uncertain. The trim removed 0 bases at V and 0 bases at J, leaving 14 bases unmatched. The CDR3 length is 21 residues.

The chain combines TRBV27 with TRBJ2-5, with 7 bases aligning to TRBD2. The J call is in doubt because the DNA end fits TRBJ2-7 better. In germline, CDR1 is MNHEY, CDR2 SMNVEV (reference sequence). The CDR3 is 14 amino acids. As DNA, the CDR3 is TGTGCCAGCAGCCATTTTAGCGGGTCTTACGAGCAGTACTTC. Encoded protein: CASSHFSGSYEQYF.